Below, 7 T cell receptor beta chains from the same sample are listed, as sequenced in a study of blood T cell repertoires in COVID-19. Assay: immunoSEQ multiplex PCR; the TCRdb copy retains only in-frame clones and omits some. The sample has nearly 350,000 clones; more than 70% are singletons. Sequencing was performed on peripheral blood. The source is a young man with active or convalescent COVID-19.

The rearrangement links TRBV9 to TRBJ2-5; D is possibly TRBD1 (5 bases). Trimming removed 2 bases from V and 4 bases from J, with 15 bases in between. The CDR3 loop spans 15 amino acids. Germline V gives CDR1 SGDLS, CDR2 YYNGEE. Here the CDR3 reads CASSVAQGVRETQYF. For the CDR3, the DNA is TGTGCCAGCAGCGTTGCCCAAGGGGTCAGAGAGACCCAGTACTTC.

This clone was found a few times. The chain recombines TRBV4-3 with TRBJ1-3, with unresolved D. The CDR3 extends over 15 amino acids. Germline loops: CDR1 LGHNA, CDR2 YSLEER. V was clipped by 8 bases and J by 0 bases, with 14 bases between them. The CDR3 reads CASCDSLSSGNTIYF. The CDR3 coding sequence is TGCGCCAGCTGCGACTCTCTGAGCTCTGGAAACACCATATATTTT.

A single count supports this clone. V usage is TRBV6-5 and J usage is TRBJ1-4; maybe TRBD1 (5 bases). Trimming pared 6 bases from V and 8 bases from J, leaving 13 bases between. The CDR3 is 13 amino acids. Germline-derived CDR1 and CDR2 are MNHEY and SVGAGI. CDR3 in DNA: TGTGCCAGCAGGGAGGGACCGGACGAAAAACTGTTTTTT. It specifies CASREGPDEKLFF.

J is TRBJ2-7 and V is TRBV15, with 7 bases lining up with TRBD1. Germline values: CDR1 LNHNV, CDR2 YYDKDF (reference sequence). With 3 bases clipped from V and 3 bases from J, the junction kept 5 bases outside the gene matches. CDR3 size: 14 residues. In nucleotides, the CDR3 is TGTGCCACCAGCAGCCCGGGACAGCTCTACGAGCAGTACTTC. This sequence encodes CATSSPGQLYEQYF.

Only a few counts were recorded for this clone. This sequence joins TRBV7-2 and TRBJ1-1; 9 bases are a match to TRBD1. CDR1 is SGHTA, CDR2 FQGNSA, per germline. V was pared by 4 bases and J by 1 base, with 1 base of the junction left unmatched. The length of the CDR3 is 14 residues. The CDR3 region has the DNA TGTGCCAGCAGCTCGGGACAGGGGAACACTGAAGCTTTCTTT. It translates to CASSSGQGNTEAFF.

In its sample, this clone was seen once. The V call is TRBV19, the J call TRBJ1-6; 9 bases agree with TRBD1. The CDR3 extends over 17 amino acids. Unmatched junction bases numbered 13, after V lost 3 bases and J lost 10 bases. Germline-derived CDR1 and CDR2 are LNHDA and SQIVND (reference sequence). This chain's CDR3 is CASSIRREGDRESPLHF. CDR3 nucleotides: TGTGCCAGTAGTATTAGGCGGGAAGGGGACAGGGAATCACCCCTCCACTTT.

This chain uses TRBV4-2 with TRBJ2-1; 12 nucleotides agree with TRBD2. This CDR3 contains 17 residues. The ends lost 4 bases at V and 7 bases at J; junction bases unmatched: 11. CDR1 and CDR2 (germline): LGHNA, YNFKEQ. The CDR3 DNA reads TGTGCCAGCAGCCCCCGGGGCCCTAGCGGGAGGGGTAATGAGCAGTTCTTC. The encoded protein is CASSPRGPSGRGNEQFF.